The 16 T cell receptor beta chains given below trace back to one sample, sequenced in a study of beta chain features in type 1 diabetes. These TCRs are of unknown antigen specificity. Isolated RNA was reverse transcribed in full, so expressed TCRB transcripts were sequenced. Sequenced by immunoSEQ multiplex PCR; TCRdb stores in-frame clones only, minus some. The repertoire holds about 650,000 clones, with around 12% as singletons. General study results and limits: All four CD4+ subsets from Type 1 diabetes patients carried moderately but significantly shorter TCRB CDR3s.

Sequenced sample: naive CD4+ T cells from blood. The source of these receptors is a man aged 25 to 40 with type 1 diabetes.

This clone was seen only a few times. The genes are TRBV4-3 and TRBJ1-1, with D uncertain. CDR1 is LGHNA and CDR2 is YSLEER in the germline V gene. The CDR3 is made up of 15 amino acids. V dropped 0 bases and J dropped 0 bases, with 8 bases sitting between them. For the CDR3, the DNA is TGCGCCAGCAGCCAAGAGTGGTCGGTGAACACTGAAGCTTTCTTT. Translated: CASSQEWSVNTEAFF.

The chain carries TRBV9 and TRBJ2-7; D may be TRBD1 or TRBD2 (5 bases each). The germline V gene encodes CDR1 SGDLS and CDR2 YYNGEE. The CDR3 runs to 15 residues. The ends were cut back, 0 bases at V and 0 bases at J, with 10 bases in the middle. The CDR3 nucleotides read TGTGCCAGCAGCGTAGGAGGGGTCAGCTCCTACGAGCAGTACTTC. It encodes CASSVGGVSSYEQYF.

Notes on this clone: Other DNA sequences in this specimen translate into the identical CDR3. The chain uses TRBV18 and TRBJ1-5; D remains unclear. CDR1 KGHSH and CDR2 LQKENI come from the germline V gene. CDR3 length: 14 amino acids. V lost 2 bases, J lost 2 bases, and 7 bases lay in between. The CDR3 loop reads CASSPGPRNQPQHF. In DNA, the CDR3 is TGTGCCAGCTCACCAGGCCCTCGCAATCAGCCCCAGCATTTT.

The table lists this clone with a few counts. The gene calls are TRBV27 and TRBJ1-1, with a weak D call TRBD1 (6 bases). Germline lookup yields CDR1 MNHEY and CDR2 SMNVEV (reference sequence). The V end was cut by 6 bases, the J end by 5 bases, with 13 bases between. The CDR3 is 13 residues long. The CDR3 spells CASRPGRGTEAFF. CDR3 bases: TGTGCCAGCAGACCAGGGAGGGGGACTGAAGCTTTCTTT.

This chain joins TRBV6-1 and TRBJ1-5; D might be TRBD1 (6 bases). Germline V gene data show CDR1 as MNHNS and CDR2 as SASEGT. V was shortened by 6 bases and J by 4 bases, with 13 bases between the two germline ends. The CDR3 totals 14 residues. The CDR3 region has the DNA TGTGCCAGCAGAGGCACAGGGATTAATCAGCCCCAGCATTTT. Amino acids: CASRGTGINQPQHF.

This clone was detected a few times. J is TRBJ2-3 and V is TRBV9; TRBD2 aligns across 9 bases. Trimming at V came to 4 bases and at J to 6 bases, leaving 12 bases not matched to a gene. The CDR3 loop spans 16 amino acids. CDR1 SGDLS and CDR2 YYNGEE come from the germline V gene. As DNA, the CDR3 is TGTGCCAGCAGCACCGGACTAGCGAGACCAGGGGATACGCAGTATTTT. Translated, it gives CASSTGLARPGDTQYF.

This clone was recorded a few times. For the CDR3, the DNA is TGTGCCAGTTTAAATGAAAAACTGTTTTTT. Protein product: CASLNEKLFF. This chain uses TRBV2 with TRBJ1-4; D is ambiguous. The CDR3 loop spans 10 amino acids. Germline CDR1 reads SNHLY; CDR2 reads FYNNEI. V was clipped by 9 bases and J by 5 bases, with 4 bases between them.

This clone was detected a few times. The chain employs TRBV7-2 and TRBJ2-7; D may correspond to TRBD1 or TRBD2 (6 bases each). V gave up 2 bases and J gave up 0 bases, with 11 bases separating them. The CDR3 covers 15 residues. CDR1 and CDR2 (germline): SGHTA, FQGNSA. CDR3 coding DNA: TGTGCCAGCAGCTTACCGGGGGCTAGCTCCTACGAGCAGTACTTC. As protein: CASSLPGASSYEQYF.

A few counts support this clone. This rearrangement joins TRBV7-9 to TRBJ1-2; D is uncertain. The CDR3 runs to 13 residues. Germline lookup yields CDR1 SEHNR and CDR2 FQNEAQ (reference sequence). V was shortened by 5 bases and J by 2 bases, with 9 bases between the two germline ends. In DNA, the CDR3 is TGTGCCAGCAGCCCGAGTCCAAACTATGGCTACACCTTC. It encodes CASSPSPNYGYTF. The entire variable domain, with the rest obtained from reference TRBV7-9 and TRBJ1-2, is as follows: DTGVSQNPRHKITKRGQNVTFRCDPISEHNRLYWYRQTLGQGPEFLTYFQNEAQLEKSRLLSDRFSAERPKGSFSTLEIQRTEQGDSAMYLCASSPSPNYGYTFGSGTRLTVV.

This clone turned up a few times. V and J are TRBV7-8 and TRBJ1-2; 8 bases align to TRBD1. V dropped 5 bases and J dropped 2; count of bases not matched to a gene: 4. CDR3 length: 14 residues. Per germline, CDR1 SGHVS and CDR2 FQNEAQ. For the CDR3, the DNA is TGTGCCAGCAGCCCGAGACAGGGGAACTATGGCTACACCTTC. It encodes CASSPRQGNYGYTF.

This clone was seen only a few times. The CDR3 sequence is CASSLMVSGANVLTF. For the CDR3, the DNA is TGTGCCAGCAGCTTAATGGTTTCTGGGGCCAACGTCCTGACTTTC. The gene calls are TRBV7-3 and TRBJ2-6, with D unresolved. There are 15 residues in the CDR3. The ends were cut back, 1 base at V and 1 base at J, with 5 bases in the middle. Germline loops: CDR1 SGHTA, CDR2 FQGTGA.

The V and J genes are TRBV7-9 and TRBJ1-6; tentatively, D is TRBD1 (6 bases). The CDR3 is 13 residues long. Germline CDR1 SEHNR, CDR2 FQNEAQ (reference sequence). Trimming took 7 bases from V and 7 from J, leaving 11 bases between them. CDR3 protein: CASNDRWNSPLHF. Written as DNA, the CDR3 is TGTGCCAGCAACGACAGGTGGAATTCACCCCTCCACTTT.

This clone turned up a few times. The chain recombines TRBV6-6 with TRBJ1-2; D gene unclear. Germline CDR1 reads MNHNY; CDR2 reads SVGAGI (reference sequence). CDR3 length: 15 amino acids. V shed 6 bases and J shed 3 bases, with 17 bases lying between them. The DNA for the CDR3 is TGTGCCAGCAGCCAAAACCCCCTACCTGACTATGGCTACACCTTC. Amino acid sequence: CASSQNPLPDYGYTF.

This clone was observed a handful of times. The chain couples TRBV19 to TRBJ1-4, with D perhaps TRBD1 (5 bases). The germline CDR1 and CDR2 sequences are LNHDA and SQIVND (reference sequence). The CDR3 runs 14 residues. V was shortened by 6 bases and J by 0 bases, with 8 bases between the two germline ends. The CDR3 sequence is CASRWTSTNEKLFF. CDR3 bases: TGTGCCAGTAGGTGGACATCAACTAATGAAAAACTGTTTTTT. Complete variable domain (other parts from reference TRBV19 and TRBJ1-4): DGGITQSPKYLFRKEGQNVTLSCEQNLNHDAMYWYRQDPGQGLRLIYYSQIVNDFQKGDIAEGYSVSREKKESFPLTVTSAQKNPTAFYLCASRWTSTNEKLFFGSGTQLSVL.

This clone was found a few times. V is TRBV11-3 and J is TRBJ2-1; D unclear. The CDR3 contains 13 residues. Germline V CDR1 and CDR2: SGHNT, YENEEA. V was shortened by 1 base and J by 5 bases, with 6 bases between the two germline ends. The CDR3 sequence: CASSLAEHNEQFF. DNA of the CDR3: TGTGCCAGCAGCTTAGCCGAGCACAATGAGCAGTTCTTC.

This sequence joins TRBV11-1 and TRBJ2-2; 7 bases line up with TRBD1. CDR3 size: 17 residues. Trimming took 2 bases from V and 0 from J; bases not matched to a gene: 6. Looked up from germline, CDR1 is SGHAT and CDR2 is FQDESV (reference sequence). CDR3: CASSLWAGQANTGELFF. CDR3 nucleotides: TGTGCCAGCAGCTTATGGGCCGGACAGGCGAACACCGGGGAGCTGTTTTTT. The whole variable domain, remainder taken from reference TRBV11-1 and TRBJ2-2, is EAEVAQSPRYKITEKSQAVAFWCDPISGHATLYWYRQILGQGPELLVQFQDESVVDDSQLPKDRFSAERLKGVDSTLKIQPAELGDSAMYLCASSLWAGQANTGELFFGEGSRLTVL.